This T cell receptor (beta chain) was recorded in a study of human T cells and chemical hapten exposure. Study-wide results and limits: DPC sensitization left the count of TCRs above 1 in 1000 unchanged.

As concerns this clonotype: No antigen is known for it.

Time point given: patch test 2, 6 weeks after DPC sensitization. The treatment: therapeutic diphenylcyclopropenone sensitization with weekly scalp DPC. TCRdb re-derived calls from the RACE reads in MiXCR, one entry per CDR3 protein. Of approximately 84,000 distinct CDR3 sequences detected, roughly 11% appear once; the ten largest clones hold around 1.6%. The TCR originated in a man aged 18 to 35 with alopecia areata. Some clones in this sample may be carry-over from other donors' samples. The sample consisted of whole blood, taken in connection with sensitization to the hapten diphenylcyclopropenone (DPC).

CDR3 region: CASSVRTGGEHYEQYF. CDR3 nucleotide sequence: TGTGCCAGCAGCGTCCGGACAGGGGGCGAACATTACGAGCAGTACTTC. The chain joins TRBV7-2 to TRBJ2-7; the match to TRBD1 covers 11 bases. Unmatched junction bases numbered 10, after V lost 5 bases and J lost 4 bases. CDR1 and CDR2 from the germline V gene are SGHTA and FQGNSA. The CDR3 consists of 16 residues.